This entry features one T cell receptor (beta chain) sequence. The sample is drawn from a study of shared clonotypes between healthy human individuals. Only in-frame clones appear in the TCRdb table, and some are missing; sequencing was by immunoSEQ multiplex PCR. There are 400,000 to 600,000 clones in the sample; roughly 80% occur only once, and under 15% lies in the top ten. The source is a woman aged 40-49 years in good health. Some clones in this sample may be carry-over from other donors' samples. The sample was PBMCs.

CDR3 coding DNA: TGTGCCAGTAGTTCGCAGGGAACGGGAAACACCATATATTTT. This gives the protein CASSSQGTGNTIYF. This chain joins TRBV19 and TRBJ1-3; TRBD1 might be the D (5 bases). CDR1 and CDR2 (germline): LNHDA, SQIVND (reference sequence). V lost 5 bases and J lost 4, with 12 bases in between. This CDR3 spans 14 amino acids.